This T cell receptor (beta chain) was identified during a study of monozygotic twins with inflammatory bowel disease. CDR3 length: 16 residues. From germline, CDR1 is GTSNPN and CDR2 SVGIG (reference sequence). The authors used about 3.5 ug of total RNA per TCR library. After re-calling the 5' RACE reads, TCRdb lists one entry per CDR3 protein, DNA absent. The sample data list about 380,000 distinct CDR3 sequences. Sequencing was performed on blood. This receptor was identified in a human donor with ulcerative colitis or Crohn's disease, or a healthy co-twin of an affected twin (not recorded which). The V gene is TRBV30, the J gene TRBJ2-3. CDR3 loop: CAWSRWRGWSTDTQYF.